The rows below give T cell receptor beta chains drawn from one sample of a study of early T cells in non-severe SARS-CoV-2 infection. Using its own MiXCR run on the 5' RACE reads, TCRdb lists one record per CDR3 protein. The sample contains roughly 60,000 distinct CDR3 sequences, roughly 8.4% of which appear only once. The sequenced material came from whole blood. The receptor source for this set is an adult who was a healthcare worker with PCR-confirmed SARS-CoV-2 infection or an uninfected control (not recorded which). CDR3s leave out the opening cysteine and the closing phenylalanine or tryptophan. Fields, in order: V gene, clone size, D gene, J gene, CDR3 protein. A D gene is named only where the DNA matches it firmly. Only some rows state a clone size, as once, few, many or a class for expanded clones.

v_call: TRBV18; clone_size: NA; d_call: NA; j_call: TRBJ1-1; cdr3_aa: ASSPSGNTEAF
v_call: TRBV18; clone_size: NA; d_call: NA; j_call: TRBJ2-3; cdr3_aa: ASSPPGSGSTDTQY
v_call: TRBV19; clone_size: few; d_call: NA; j_call: TRBJ2-1; cdr3_aa: ASSADLGYNEQF
v_call: TRBV7-3; clone_size: many; d_call: NA; j_call: TRBJ1-1; cdr3_aa: ASSLLQGSEAF
v_call: TRBV7-2; clone_size: many; d_call: NA; j_call: TRBJ2-1; cdr3_aa: ASSSILGANEQF
v_call: TRBV24-1; clone_size: few; d_call: TRBD2; j_call: TRBJ2-1; cdr3_aa: ATSDPLGLAGYNEQF
v_call: TRBV20-1; clone_size: few; d_call: TRBD1; j_call: TRBJ1-6; cdr3_aa: SARNTGTGGYNSPLH
v_call: TRBV28; clone_size: few; d_call: NA; j_call: TRBJ1-6; cdr3_aa: ASSSLGGGSPLH
v_call: TRBV5-1; clone_size: NA; d_call: NA; j_call: TRBJ2-1; cdr3_aa: ASSLGLQGVNEQF
v_call: TRBV4-2; clone_size: few; d_call: NA; j_call: TRBJ2-6; cdr3_aa: ASSQGAGANVLT
v_call: TRBV29-1; clone_size: NA; d_call: NA; j_call: TRBJ1-6; cdr3_aa: SVEDCQGHSPLH
v_call: TRBV7-3; clone_size: few; d_call: TRBD2; j_call: TRBJ2-3; cdr3_aa: ASSLTSSGSSSTDTQY
v_call: TRBV7-6; clone_size: NA; d_call: NA; j_call: TRBJ1-2; cdr3_aa: ASGSGIANYGYT
v_call: TRBV19; clone_size: many; d_call: NA; j_call: TRBJ1-2; cdr3_aa: ASTSTNYGYT
v_call: TRBV2; clone_size: few; d_call: NA; j_call: TRBJ2-2; cdr3_aa: ASSPRMVTGELF
v_call: TRBV10-3; clone_size: few; d_call: NA; j_call: TRBJ2-7; cdr3_aa: ASRRESSEQY
v_call: TRBV9; clone_size: many; d_call: NA; j_call: TRBJ1-1; cdr3_aa: ASSPGAGENTEAF
v_call: TRBV18; clone_size: NA; d_call: NA; j_call: TRBJ2-3; cdr3_aa: ASSPPNNPGRRTDTQY